This entry concerns a single TCR beta chain. This sample was included in a study of CD8 T cells in Susac syndrome. With random hexamers, 0.5 to 1 ug RNA was reverse transcribed. TCRdb used MiXCR to reprocess the immunoSEQ multiplex PCR reads, holding one entry per CDR3 protein. The sample lists 150,000 to 190,000 distinct CDR3 sequences; 95% to 96% were seen once. CDR3 length: 14 residues. V was pared by 1 base and J by 4 bases, with 10 bases between. This chain joins TRBV12-3 or TRBV12-4 and TRBJ1-1; D is possibly TRBD1 (5 bases). The receptor was isolated from a human donor with multiple sclerosis. The sample comprised CD8+ T cells from PBMCs. Written as DNA, the CDR3 is TGTGCCAGCAGTTTAGACCCGGGGGGCACTGAAGCTTTCTTT. Translating gives CASSLDPGGTEAFF.